This entry features one T cell receptor beta chain sequence. The antigen it binds to is not known. Per-base quality was not reported, and no clone a single base away is much larger than it. From a lookup of the germline V gene, CDR1 and CDR2 are SGHRS and YFSETQ. The CDR3 starts with the cysteine, ends with the phenylalanine, and has 16 residues. Of the read, only the CDR3 DNA is kept; its 48 bases are in frame from base 1. V and J are trimmed by 3 bases and 4 bases, and the gene matches miss 7 bases of the junction. Using the deep immunoSEQ assay, multiplex PCR amplified TCR CDR3 regions from genomic DNA. Extracted genomic DNA from each cell subset was spread evenly across all wells of several immunoSEQ 96-well plates, with each plate serving as a replicate. For sorted subsets, about 210 ng of genomic DNA, equivalent to some 30,000 T cell genomes, went into each replicate PCR. Purified libraries were quantified with a Qubit 3.0 fluorometer, sized on a Bioanalyzer 2100, and re-quantified with the KAPA Library Quantification kit. Every immunoSEQ 96-well plate was sequenced on a dedicated single-read 150-cycle Illumina NextSeq 550 flow cell. In the paper's pipeline: Because the immunoSEQ output held only junctional sequences and lacked quality scores, the filtering could not match the filtering applied to full-length reads. Sequences were annotated with PyIR, a Python wrapper for IgBLAST v1.9, using IMGT germline references to assign V/J genes and CDR3. Reads were filtered out if the reads had weak V/J assignments (E-value above 1e-6), no CDR3, stop codons, out-of-frame junctions, or ambiguous translated residues. V3J clonotypes were defined by identical inferred V gene, J gene, and CDR3 amino acid sequence. Percentage overlap between repertoires was computed as shared unique clonotypes divided by the size of the smaller repertoire. Repertoire richness was assessed with RTK rarefaction, the Chao1 estimator, and Recon v2.1 estimates of unobserved clonotypes. Generation probabilities for all TCRbeta clonotypes obtained by the gDNA method from a handful of donors were computed using OLGA. TCRdb limited this immuneACCESS table to in-frame rearrangements with V and J called. A share of clones is missing; checked studies link under half to unresolved V genes, and the rest is unexplained. The V and J calls and clone size come from that table; D and trimming were worked out from the DNA. The sample records roughly 1,100,000 clones, 65% to 80% of which are singletons. The ten largest clones add up to roughly 1.4% of the sample.

Healthy HIV-negative adults with no recently reported acute infections or vaccinations were included as donors. Every donor was a Caucasian adult residing in Nashville, Tennessee, USA. CD4+ T cells were enriched by magnetic negative selection, after which naive cells were positively selected on CD45RA and the negative fraction was taken as the memory subset. Blood was collected by leukapheresis, and PBMCs were isolated by Ficoll-Histopaque density gradient centrifugation and then cryopreserved in liquid nitrogen vapor phase. Analytical flow cytometry was used to check the purity and quantity of each magnetically sorted T cell population. From each sorted fraction, genomic DNA was isolated and quantified by UV absorbance on a Nanodrop 2000c. This entry comes from a study of shared clonotypes between healthy human individuals (TCRdb year 2020). Regarding the complete study: Three men and a couple of women, aged 18 to 49 years, made up the cohort. Per donor, three plates each were used for CD4 naive and CD4 memory, two for CD8 naive, and one for CD8 memory. To estimate repertoire size and how much clonotype sharing occurs between individuals, the study deeply sequenced the blood TCR repertoires of roughly 5 healthy adults. Libraries were prepared and TCR repertoires were sequenced by different laboratories using diverse techniques, in order to increase sequencing depth and limit assay-specific biases. Per donor, leukapheresis produced somewhere between about 0.94 and 9 billion PBMCs. Broader findings and caveats from the paper: Because the study included only a small number of donors, the genetic and exposure-history diversity represented was limited. About 5% of naive CD4, around 3.5% of naive CD8, 2.3% of memory CD4, and 0.35% to 0.4% of memory CD8 clonotypes were shared across several donors. Compared with non-shared clonotypes, clonotypes shared by all four sorted-subset donors had higher generation probabilities. Rarefaction of sorted-subset datasets indicated incomplete sequencing despite the large sequencing depth. Pairwise subsampling indicated that sequencing depth was expected to affect the degree of clonotype sharing among donors. Naive subsets generally had larger estimated clonotype richness than memory subsets did. Sampling was limited to blood, and TCR repertoires in tissue likely differ from TCR repertoires in blood.

Material for sequencing was memory CD4+ T cells sorted from blood. The sample's cell subset or site label, decoded: CD45RA-negative fraction. The sequence joins TRBV5-1 to TRBJ2-3; 11 bases in the junction line up with TRBD2. The sequence derives from a young man in good health. This receptor has the CDR3 CASSWGTSGRADTQYF. DNA sequence: TGCGCCAGCAGCTGGGGGACTAGCGGTAGGGCAGATACGCAGTATTTT. The reference TRBV5-1 and TRBJ2-3 proteins fill in what lies around the CDR3, so the full variable domain reads KAGVTQTPRYLIKTRGQQVTLSCSPISGHRSVSWYQQTPGQGLQFLFEYFSETQRNKGNFPGRFSGRQFSNSRSEMNVSTLELGDSALYLCASSWGTSGRADTQYFGPGTRLTVL.